These T cell receptor beta chains were read from a single sample in a study of blood T cell repertoires in COVID-19. Generated by immunoSEQ multiplex PCR, the TCRdb table keeps only in-frame clones and is missing some. The sample shows 55,000 to 75,000 clones, around 67% of them seen only once. The sample was peripheral blood. The receptor set was obtained from a man aged 60 to 69 with acute or convalescent COVID-19. Each CDR3 is given with its conserved first and last residue. A D gene is named only where the DNA matches it firmly. Size is stated for part of the rows, as once, few or many counts, or as a class when the clone is expanded.

>TRBJ2-5|-|TRBV7-7|-|16
CASSLHFGQGVETQYF
TGTGCCAGCAGCTTACATTTCGGTCAGGGTGTGGAGACCCAGTACTTC
>TRBJ1-5|TRBD1|TRBV4-1|-|19
CASSQDGGAGQGSNQPQHF
TGCGCCAGCAGCCAAGATGGGGGAGCCGGACAGGGGTCCAATCAGCCCCAGCATTTT
>TRBJ1-6|TRBD1|TRBV28|-|14
CASSPGQGAPPLHF
TGTGCCAGCAGTCCGGGACAGGGGGCCCCACCCCTCCACTTT
>TRBJ2-7|TRBD1|TRBV5-1|-|14
CASSWGGQGAEQYF
TGCGCCAGCAGCTGGGGGGGACAGGGGGCCGAGCAGTACTTC
>TRBJ2-5|-|TRBV28|-|13
CASSLAGWETQYF
TGTGCCAGCAGTTTAGCGGGATGGGAGACCCAGTACTTC
>TRBJ2-3|-|TRBV19|few|14
CASQTETSTDTQYF
TGTGCCAGCCAGACAGAGACTAGCACAGATACGCAGTATTTT
>TRBJ2-5|-|TRBV5-5|-|14
CASSYYSPGETQYF
TGTGCCAGCAGCTACTACTCCCCTGGAGAGACCCAGTACTTC
>TRBJ1-2|-|TRBV5-5|-|14
CASSPQTTRNGYTF
TGTGCCAGCAGCCCACAAACCACAAGAAATGGCTACACCTTC
>TRBJ2-3|-|TRBV13|-|15
CASSSGHGEVDTQYF
TGTGCCAGCAGCTCGGGACACGGTGAAGTGGATACGCAGTATTTT
>TRBJ2-7|TRBD2|TRBV10-3|-|16
CATSGTSGRESYEQYF
TGTGCCACATCAGGGACTAGCGGGAGGGAAAGCTACGAGCAGTACTTC
>TRBJ2-3|TRBD2|TRBV28|-|18
CASSSPGTSGTNTDTQYF
TGTGCCAGCAGTTCGCCCGGGACTAGCGGGACTAACACAGATACGCAGTATTTT
>TRBJ2-7|-|TRBV3-1/TRBV3-2|-|15
CASSPRLETPHEQYF
TGTGCCAGCAGCCCGCGACTAGAAACCCCACACGAGCAGTACTTC
>TRBJ1-3|-|TRBV28|-|13
CASSPQQGFTIYF
TGTGCCAGCAGTCCGCAACAGGGATTCACCATATATTTT
>TRBJ2-5|-|TRBV24-1|-|13
CATSDDIQETQYF
TGTGCCACCAGTGATGACATACAAGAGACCCAGTACTTC
>TRBJ1-6|-|TRBV28|-|15
CASSFGSSYNSPLHF
TGTGCCAGCAGTTTCGGGAGCTCCTATAATTCACCCCTCCACTTT
>TRBJ1-4|-|TRBV9|few|13
CASRGVTDEKLFF
TGTGCCAGCCGGGGGGTTACAGATGAAAAACTGTTTTTT
>TRBJ2-1|TRBD2|TRBV2|-|15
CASSEASGETYEQFF
TGTGCCAGCAGTGAGGCTAGCGGGGAAACGTATGAGCAGTTCTTC
>TRBJ2-5|-|TRBV21-1|-|19
CASSKFLGEIRRLKETQYF
TGTGCCAGCAGCAAATTCTTGGGCGAAATCCGAAGATTGAAAGAGACCCAGTACTTC
>TRBJ2-5|-|TRBV2|-|13
CASSVSGVETQYF
TGTGCCAGCAGTGTTTCCGGGGTAGAGACCCAGTACTTC
>TRBJ2-5|-|TRBV12-2|once|15
CASRFGSGNQETQYF
-
>TRBJ2-1|TRBD1|TRBV5-1|-|14
CASRTGTADNEQFF
TGCGCCAGCAGGACCGGGACAGCCGACAATGAGCAGTTCTTC
>TRBJ2-3|-|TRBV6-5|-|14
CASSYGWSADTQYF
TGTGCCAGCAGTTACGGGTGGAGCGCAGATACGCAGTATTTT
>TRBJ2-5|-|TRBV28|-|12
CASRWGVETQYF
TGTGCCAGCAGGTGGGGGGTAGAGACCCAGTACTTC
>TRBJ2-1|TRBD2|TRBV2|-|17
CASNGELAGTYYNEQFF
TGTGCCAGCAATGGGGAACTAGCGGGGACTTATTACAATGAGCAGTTCTTC
>TRBJ2-3|-|TRBV19|-|12
CASKTQGDTQYF
TGTGCCAGCAAGACACAGGGAGATACGCAGTATTTT
>TRBJ1-1|TRBD1|TRBV19|once|13
CASSDDDRAEAFF
TGTGCCAGTAGTGACGATGACAGGGCTGAAGCTTTCTTT
>TRBJ1-2|-|TRBV2|-|16
CASSSKGEGSRYGYTF
TGTGCCAGCAGTTCAAAGGGGGAGGGGAGTCGCTATGGCTACACCTTC
>TRBJ2-5|TRBD2|TRBV18|-|16
CASSPTLAGVQETQYF
TGTGCCAGCTCACCAACACTAGCGGGGGTTCAAGAGACCCAGTACTTC
>TRBJ2-1|TRBD1|TRBV19|-|16
CASSMGTGSEYNEQFF
TGTGCCAGTAGTATGGGGACAGGTTCGGAATACAATGAGCAGTTCTTC
>TRBJ1-5|-|TRBV19|-|14
CASSMGQGGQPQHF
TGTGCCAGTAGTATGGGTCAGGGAGGGCAGCCCCAGCATTTT
>TRBJ2-5|TRBD1|TRBV7-9|-|15
CASSLVTGGYETQYF
TGTGCCAGCAGCTTAGTTACAGGGGGTTACGAGACCCAGTACTTC
>TRBJ1-1|TRBD1|TRBV6-1|-|13
CASSDRGVTEAFF
TGTGCCAGCAGTGACAGGGGGGTAACTGAAGCTTTCTTT
>TRBJ1-6|TRBD1|TRBV6-4|-|15
CASSITTGDNSPLHF
TGTGCCAGCAGTATAACAACAGGGGACAATTCACCCCTCCACTTT
>TRBJ2-3|-|TRBV5-4|-|14
CASSFGTSTDTQYF
TGTGCCAGCAGCTTCGGGACTAGCACAGATACGCAGTATTTT
>TRBJ1-1|-|TRBV6-5|-|13
CATGGRFYTEAFF
TGTGCCACTGGAGGGAGGTTTTACACTGAAGCTTTCTTT
>TRBJ2-3|TRBD1|TRBV5-1|-|14
CASIRTGYPDTQYF
TGCGCCAGCATCCGGACAGGGTACCCAGATACGCAGTATTTT
>TRBJ2-1|-|TRBV11-3|-|12
CASSLVQNEQFF
TGTGCCAGCAGCTTAGTCCAGAATGAGCAGTTCTTC
>TRBJ1-6|TRBD1|TRBV6-5|-|15
CASSLKGTGYSPLHF
TGTGCCAGCAGTTTAAAAGGGACAGGGTATTCACCCCTCCACTTT
>TRBJ2-2|TRBD2|TRBV3-1/TRBV3-2|-|16
CASSQVGGRGTGELFF
TGTGCCAGCAGCCAAGTCGGCGGGAGGGGCACCGGGGAGCTGTTTTTT
>TRBJ1-5|-|TRBV18|-|15
CASSRDTGSNQPQHF
TGTGCCAGCTCTAGGGACACGGGTAGCAATCAGCCCCAGCATTTT